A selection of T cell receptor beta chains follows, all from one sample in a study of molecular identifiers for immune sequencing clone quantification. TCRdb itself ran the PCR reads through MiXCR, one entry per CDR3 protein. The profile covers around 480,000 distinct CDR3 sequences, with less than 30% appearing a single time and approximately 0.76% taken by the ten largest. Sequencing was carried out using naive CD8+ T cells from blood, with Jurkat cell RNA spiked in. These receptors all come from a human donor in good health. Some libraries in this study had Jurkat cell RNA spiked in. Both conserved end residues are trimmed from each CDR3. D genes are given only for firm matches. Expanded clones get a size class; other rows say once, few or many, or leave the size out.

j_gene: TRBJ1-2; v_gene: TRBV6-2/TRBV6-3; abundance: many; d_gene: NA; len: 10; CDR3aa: ASSYAYYGYT
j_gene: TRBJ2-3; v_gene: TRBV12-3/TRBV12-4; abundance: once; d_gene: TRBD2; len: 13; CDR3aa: ASTQPRTSGNTQY
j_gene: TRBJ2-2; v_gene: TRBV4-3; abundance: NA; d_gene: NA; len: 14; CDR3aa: ASSQTGFPNTGELF
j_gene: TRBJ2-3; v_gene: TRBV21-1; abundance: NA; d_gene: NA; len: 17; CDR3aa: ASSKDGPELTFRTDTQY
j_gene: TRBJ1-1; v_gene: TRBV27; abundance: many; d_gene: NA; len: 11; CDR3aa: ASSNTGAGRAF
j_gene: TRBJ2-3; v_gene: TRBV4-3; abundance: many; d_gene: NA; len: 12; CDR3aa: ASSLLAESDTQY
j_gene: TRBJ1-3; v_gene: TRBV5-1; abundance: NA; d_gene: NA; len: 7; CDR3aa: PTGSTIY
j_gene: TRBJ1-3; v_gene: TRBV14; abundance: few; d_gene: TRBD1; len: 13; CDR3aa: ASSQTHGTGIFGY
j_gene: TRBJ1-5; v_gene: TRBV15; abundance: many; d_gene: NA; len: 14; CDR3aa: ATSRDRGARDQPQH
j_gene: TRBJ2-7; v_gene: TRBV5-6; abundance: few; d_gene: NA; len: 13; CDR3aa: ASSALVKSSYEQY
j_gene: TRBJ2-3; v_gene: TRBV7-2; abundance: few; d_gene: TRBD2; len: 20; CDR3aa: ASSLGKWWQDQTSGPTDTQY
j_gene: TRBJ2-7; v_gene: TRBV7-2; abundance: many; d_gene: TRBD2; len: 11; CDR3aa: ASSPDWGGEQY
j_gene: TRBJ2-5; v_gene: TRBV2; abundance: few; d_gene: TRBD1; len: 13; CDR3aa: ASSERTGRLKTQY
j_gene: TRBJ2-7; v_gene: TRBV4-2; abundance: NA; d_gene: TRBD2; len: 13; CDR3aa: ASSQVSGGTYAQY
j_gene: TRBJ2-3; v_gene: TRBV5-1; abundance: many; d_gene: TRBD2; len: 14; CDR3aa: ASSLSSGVYTDTQY
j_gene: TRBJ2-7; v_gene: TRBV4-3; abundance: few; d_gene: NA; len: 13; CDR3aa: ASSQGPASPYEQY
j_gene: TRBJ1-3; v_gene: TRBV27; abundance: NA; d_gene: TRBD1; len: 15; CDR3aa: ASSLTDRGPSGNAIY
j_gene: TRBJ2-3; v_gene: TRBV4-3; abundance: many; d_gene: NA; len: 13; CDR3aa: ASSQTRQSTDTQY
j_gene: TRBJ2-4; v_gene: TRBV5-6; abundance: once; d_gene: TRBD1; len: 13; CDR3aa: ASSWQGDLKNNQY